These T cell receptor beta chains were read from a single sample in a study of metastatic and nonmetastatic thyroid tumors. TCRdb re-clonotyped the PCR reads through MiXCR. The sample carries about 90,000 clones, around 7.8% recorded once. Specimen: blood. Receptor source: a female donor with papillary thyroid cancer or a benign thyroid nodule (not recorded which). Some clones in this sample may be carry-over from other donors' samples. CDR3s include the opening cysteine and the closing phenylalanine or tryptophan. The order of the fields is clone size, J gene, V gene, D gene, CDR3 protein, CDR3 DNA. D genes are given only for firm matches. The size of a clone is reported for some rows only, either as once, few or many, or as a class for expanded clones.

clone size: many
J gene: TRBJ1-6
V gene: TRBV13
D gene: NA
CDR3 protein: CASSSGPRAHSPLHF
CDR3 DNA: TGTGCCAGCAGCTCCGGACCTAGGGCTCATTCACCCCTCCACTTT

clone size: many
J gene: TRBJ2-2
V gene: TRBV4-2
D gene: NA
CDR3 protein: CASSQAPRGAGTGELFF
CDR3 DNA: TGTGCCAGCAGCCAGGCCCCTCGGGGGGCGGGCACCGGGGAGCTGTTTTTT

clone size: NA
J gene: TRBJ1-1
V gene: TRBV12-3/TRBV12-4
D gene: TRBD1
CDR3 protein: CASSLPDRGGGAFF
CDR3 DNA: TGTGCCAGCAGTTTACCCGACAGGGGGGGGGGAGCTTTCTTT

clone size: many
J gene: TRBJ2-3
V gene: TRBV5-1
D gene: NA
CDR3 protein: CASSLGYGTPTDTQYF
CDR3 DNA: TGCGCCAGCAGCTTGGGATACGGGACCCCCACAGATACGCAGTATTTT

clone size: many
J gene: TRBJ1-5
V gene: TRBV15
D gene: NA
CDR3 protein: CATSRQGSYQPQHF
CDR3 DNA: TGTGCCACCAGCAGACAGGGTTCGTACCAGCCCCAGCATTTT

clone size: many
J gene: TRBJ2-7
V gene: TRBV28
D gene: TRBD2
CDR3 protein: CASRGLAPTYEQYF
CDR3 DNA: TGTGCCAGCAGGGGACTAGCACCGACCTACGAGCAGTACTTC

clone size: many
J gene: TRBJ2-7
V gene: TRBV6-1
D gene: NA
CDR3 protein: CASSARGEEQYF
CDR3 DNA: TGTGCCAGCAGTGCCCGTGGAGAGGAGCAGTACTTC

clone size: NA
J gene: TRBJ2-5
V gene: TRBV5-1
D gene: TRBD1
CDR3 protein: CASSFGTGYQETQYF
CDR3 DNA: TGCGCCAGCAGCTTCGGGACAGGGTACCAAGAGACCCAGTACTTC

clone size: many
J gene: TRBJ2-2
V gene: TRBV9
D gene: NA
CDR3 protein: CASSVDGAVNTGELFF
CDR3 DNA: TGTGCCAGCAGCGTAGACGGGGCGGTGAACACCGGGGAGCTGTTTTTT

clone size: many
J gene: TRBJ2-7
V gene: TRBV6-1
D gene: TRBD2
CDR3 protein: CASSELAWGGIYEQYF
CDR3 DNA: TGTGCCAGCAGTGAACTCGCCTGGGGGGGGATCTACGAGCAGTACTTC

clone size: few
J gene: TRBJ2-1
V gene: TRBV18
D gene: TRBD1
CDR3 protein: CASSRTGEPYNEQFF
CDR3 DNA: TGTGCCAGCTCACGGACAGGGGAGCCCTACAATGAGCAGTTCTTC

clone size: many
J gene: TRBJ1-1
V gene: TRBV10-3
D gene: TRBD1
CDR3 protein: CATQDREGYTEAFF
CDR3 DNA: TGTGCCACCCAGGACAGGGAGGGATACACTGAAGCTTTCTTT

clone size: many
J gene: TRBJ2-7
V gene: TRBV20-1
D gene: TRBD1
CDR3 protein: CSARVSGQPEQYF
CDR3 DNA: TGCAGTGCTAGAGTATCGGGACAGCCCGAGCAGTACTTC

clone size: many
J gene: TRBJ2-7
V gene: TRBV6-2/TRBV6-3
D gene: NA
CDR3 protein: CASSYIGGYEQYF
CDR3 DNA: TGTGCCAGCAGTTACATAGGGGGATACGAGCAGTACTTC

clone size: many
J gene: TRBJ2-1
V gene: TRBV7-9
D gene: NA
CDR3 protein: CASSRLGAYNEQFF
CDR3 DNA: TGTGCCAGCAGCCGACTTGGAGCCTACAATGAGCAGTTCTTC

clone size: many
J gene: TRBJ1-2
V gene: TRBV10-3
D gene: TRBD1
CDR3 protein: CAISAAGQGNYGYTF
CDR3 DNA: TGTGCCATCAGTGCAGCGGGACAGGGGAACTATGGCTACACCTTC

clone size: NA
J gene: TRBJ1-2
V gene: TRBV6-1
D gene: NA
CDR3 protein: CASSWSNYGYTF
CDR3 DNA: TGTGCCAGCAGTTGGAGTAACTATGGCTACACCTTC

clone size: many
J gene: TRBJ1-3
V gene: TRBV5-6
D gene: NA
CDR3 protein: CASSPSGLNSGNTIYF
CDR3 DNA: TGTGCCAGCAGCCCCTCGGGACTGAACTCTGGAAACACCATATATTTT

clone size: NA
J gene: TRBJ1-5
V gene: TRBV19
D gene: NA
CDR3 protein: CASSQSRDQPQHF
CDR3 DNA: TGTGCCAGTAGCCAATCCCGTGATCAGCCCCAGCATTTT

clone size: NA
J gene: TRBJ1-2
V gene: TRBV5-4
D gene: TRBD1
CDR3 protein: CASSQGQGRYGYTF
CDR3 DNA: TGTGCCAGCAGCCAGGGACAGGGGAGATATGGCTACACCTTC

clone size: many
J gene: TRBJ1-6
V gene: TRBV4-1
D gene: NA
CDR3 protein: CASSQAMVRRRRGENSPLHF
CDR3 DNA: TGCGCCAGCAGCCAAGCCATGGTACGTAGGAGGAGAGGCGAGAATTCACCCCTCCACTTT

clone size: many
J gene: TRBJ1-5
V gene: TRBV4-2
D gene: NA
CDR3 protein: CASSQDTHQPQHF
CDR3 DNA: TGTGCCAGCAGCCAAGATACTCATCAGCCCCAGCATTTT

clone size: many
J gene: TRBJ1-5
V gene: TRBV2
D gene: NA
CDR3 protein: CASSDLGLNQPQHF
CDR3 DNA: TGTGCCAGCAGTGATTTGGGTCTCAATCAGCCCCAGCATTTT

clone size: many
J gene: TRBJ1-2
V gene: TRBV7-2
D gene: NA
CDR3 protein: CASSRPVTGYGYTF
CDR3 DNA: TGTGCCAGCAGCCGCCCAGTGACAGGCTATGGCTACACCTTC

clone size: many
J gene: TRBJ2-3
V gene: TRBV7-2
D gene: NA
CDR3 protein: CASSFYPSTDTQYF
CDR3 DNA: TGTGCCAGCAGCTTCTATCCTAGCACAGATACGCAGTATTTT

clone size: medium-sized
J gene: TRBJ1-3
V gene: TRBV6-1
D gene: TRBD1
CDR3 protein: CASSEGTGGGNTIYF
CDR3 DNA: TGTGCCAGCAGTGAAGGAACAGGGGGAGGAAACACCATATATTTT

clone size: many
J gene: TRBJ1-6
V gene: TRBV3-1
D gene: TRBD1
CDR3 protein: CASSHYQSGTEDNSPLHF
CDR3 DNA: TGTGCCAGCAGCCACTATCAATCCGGGACAGAAGATAATTCACCCCTCCACTTT

clone size: many
J gene: TRBJ2-3
V gene: TRBV24-1
D gene: TRBD2
CDR3 protein: CATSDAAHSGGADTQYF
CDR3 DNA: TGTGCCACCAGTGACGCCGCACATAGCGGGGGGGCAGATACGCAGTATTTT

clone size: many
J gene: TRBJ2-1
V gene: TRBV3-1
D gene: TRBD2
CDR3 protein: CASSQGLSGGLSYNEQFF
CDR3 DNA: TGTGCCAGCAGCCAGGGTCTTAGCGGGGGCCTCTCCTACAATGAGCAGTTCTTC

clone size: many
J gene: TRBJ2-3
V gene: TRBV27
D gene: NA
CDR3 protein: CASSFGAGSTDTQYF
CDR3 DNA: TGTGCCAGCAGTTTTGGAGCAGGGAGCACAGATACGCAGTATTTT

clone size: many
J gene: TRBJ2-5
V gene: TRBV12-3/TRBV12-4
D gene: TRBD2
CDR3 protein: CASSPTSGGEETQYF
CDR3 DNA: TGTGCCAGCAGCCCGACTAGCGGGGGGGAAGAGACCCAGTACTTC

clone size: many
J gene: TRBJ2-1
V gene: TRBV7-3
D gene: TRBD2
CDR3 protein: CASSKGLGAEQFF
CDR3 DNA: TGTGCCAGCAGCAAAGGACTAGGGGCTGAGCAGTTCTTC

clone size: many
J gene: TRBJ2-1
V gene: TRBV20-1
D gene: TRBD2
CDR3 protein: CSARTSGNEQFF
CDR3 DNA: TGCAGTGCTAGGACTAGCGGAAATGAGCAGTTCTTC

clone size: many
J gene: TRBJ2-3
V gene: TRBV2
D gene: TRBD2
CDR3 protein: CASSVQRGSTDTQYF
CDR3 DNA: TGTGCCAGCAGTGTTCAGCGGGGAAGCACAGATACGCAGTATTTT

clone size: many
J gene: TRBJ2-1
V gene: TRBV9
D gene: NA
CDR3 protein: CASSVDLRAYNEQFF
CDR3 DNA: TGTGCCAGCAGCGTAGACCTTCGCGCGTACAATGAGCAGTTCTTC

clone size: many
J gene: TRBJ1-5
V gene: TRBV30
D gene: NA
CDR3 protein: CAWSVLGDQPQHF
CDR3 DNA: TGTGCCTGGAGTGTACTAGGAGATCAGCCCCAGCATTTT

clone size: many
J gene: TRBJ2-3
V gene: TRBV12-3/TRBV12-4
D gene: TRBD2
CDR3 protein: CASSGGTSGLVTDTQYF
CDR3 DNA: TGTGCCAGCAGCGGAGGGACTAGCGGACTTGTCACAGATACGCAGTATTTT